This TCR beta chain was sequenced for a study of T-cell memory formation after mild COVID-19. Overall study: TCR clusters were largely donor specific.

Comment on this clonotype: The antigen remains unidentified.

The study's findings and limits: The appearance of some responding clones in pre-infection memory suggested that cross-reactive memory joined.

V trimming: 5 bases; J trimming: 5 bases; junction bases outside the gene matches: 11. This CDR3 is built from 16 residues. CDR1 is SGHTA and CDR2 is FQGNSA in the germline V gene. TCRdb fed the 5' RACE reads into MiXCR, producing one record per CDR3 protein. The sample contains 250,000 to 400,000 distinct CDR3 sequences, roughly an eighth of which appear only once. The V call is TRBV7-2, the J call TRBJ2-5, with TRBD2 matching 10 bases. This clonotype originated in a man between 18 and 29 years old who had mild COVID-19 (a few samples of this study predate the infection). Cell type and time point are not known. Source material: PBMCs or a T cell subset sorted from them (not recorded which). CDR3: CASSQYPAGGPETQYF. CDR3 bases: TGTGCCAGCAGCCAGTATCCAGCGGGGGGGCCGGAGACCCAGTACTTC.